The 15 T cell receptor beta chains presented below share a single source sample, sequenced in a study of cytomegalovirus exposure and HLA in healthy donors. The PCR made use of 60 Vbeta and 13 Jbeta primers. The table came from immunoSEQ multiplex PCR; TCRdb's copy has only in-frame clones and leaves some out. The sample contains approximately 150,000 clones, 70% to 90% of which appear only once. The sample consisted of PBMCs. These receptors all stem from a girl aged 10 to 17 in good health and CMV-seropositive.

V is TRBV5-1 and J is TRBJ2-7, with a weak D call TRBD1 (6 bases). V lost 4 bases to trimming and J lost 5 bases, with 22 bases between them. This CDR3 is built from 16 residues. Germline V CDR1 and CDR2: SGHRS, YFSETQ. The DNA for the CDR3 is TGCGCCAGCAGCCCGTACCCTCCCCGGGACATGGACGAGCAGTACTTC. This gives the protein CASSPYPPRDMDEQYF.

The chain recombines TRBV6-6 with TRBJ1-1, with D possibly TRBD1 on 6 matching bases. Trimming cost V 4 bases and J 4 bases, with 10 bases left between them. This CDR3 region has 13 residues. Germline values: CDR1 MNHNY, CDR2 SVGAGI (reference sequence). This CDR3 is CASSSRGGTEAFF. CDR3 bases: TGTGCCAGCAGTTCCAGGGGCGGCACTGAAGCTTTCTTT.

The chain couples TRBV6-5 to TRBJ1-2, with TRBD1 identical over 8 bases. Losses at the gene ends were 4 bases for V and 5 bases for J; bases not matched to a gene: 6. Looked up from germline, CDR1 is MNHEY and CDR2 is SVGAGI. There are 14 residues in the CDR3. The CDR3 DNA reads as TGTGCCAGCAGTTCCCCGGGACAGGTTTATGGCTACACCTTC. Protein product: CASSSPGQVYGYTF.

The chain links TRBV15 to TRBJ1-4; D is uncertain. Germline lookup yields CDR1 LNHNV and CDR2 YYDKDF (reference sequence). V gave up 1 base and J gave up 4 bases, with 10 bases separating them. The CDR3 has 15 amino acids. In DNA form, the CDR3 reads TGTGCCACCAGCAGAGTGTCAGGCCTTAATGAAAAACTGTTTTTT. Translation gives CATSRVSGLNEKLFF.

V usage is TRBV30 and J usage is TRBJ1-1, with D possibly being TRBD1 (5 bases). This CDR3 has 12 amino acids. Germline V gene lookup returns CDR1 GTSNPN and CDR2 SVGIG (reference sequence). V lost 5 bases and J 1 base, leaving 8 bases between the germline ends. In DNA form, the CDR3 reads TGTGCCTGGTATACAGGGAACACTGAAGCTTTCTTT. Protein sequence: CAWYTGNTEAFF.

About this clone itself: One end of the junction varies from germline; a read error may be responsible. The chain employs TRBV19 and TRBJ1-6, with TRBD1 as a possible D gene (5 bases). The CDR3 covers 16 residues. Germline lookup yields CDR1 LNHDA and CDR2 SQIVND (reference sequence). This CDR3 reads CASSIRSGVQDSPLHF. The DNA of the CDR3 is TGTGCCAGTAGTATTAGATCGGGGGTTCAGGATTCACCCCTTCACTTT.

J is TRBJ1-5 and V is TRBV6-4, with no clear D. The V end was cut by 2 bases, the J end by 1 base, with 3 bases between. The CDR3 is 13 amino acids. CDR1 is MRHNA, CDR2 SNTAGT, per germline. The CDR3, as DNA: TGTGCCAGCAGTGACGGCAGCAATCAGCCCCAGCATTTT. This codes for CASSDGSNQPQHF.

The V call is TRBV25-1, the J call TRBJ1-3; TRBD1 agrees at 7 bases. V shed 3 bases, J shed 0 bases, and the junction held 8 bases outside the gene matches. The CDR3 contains 17 residues. Germline-derived CDR1 and CDR2 are MGHDK and SYGVNS. CDR3 residues: CASSDPGQAFSGNTIYF. In nucleotides, the CDR3 is TGTGCCAGCAGTGATCCAGGACAGGCTTTCTCTGGAAACACCATATATTTT.

This clone has more than one count but fewer than ten. This same CDR3 is encoded by further DNA sequences in the sample. The chain joins TRBV19 to TRBJ1-5, with 8 bases identical to TRBD1. With 10 bases clipped from V and 4 bases from J, the junction kept 3 bases outside the gene matches. This CDR3 has 12 residues. Germline CDR1 is LNHDA and CDR2 is SQIVND (reference sequence). In nucleotides, the CDR3 is TGTGCCACGAGACAGGGGAATCAGCCCCAGCATTTT. Encoded protein: CATRQGNQPQHF.

The chain is built from TRBV12-5 and TRBJ1-5; perhaps TRBD1 as D (5 bases). CDR1 and CDR2 (germline): LGHNT, FRNRAP. Trimming shortened V by 6 bases and J by 4 bases, and 10 bases separated the two germline ends. This CDR3 has 13 residues. For the CDR3, the DNA is TGTGCTAGTGGCCCGGGGGGAAATCAGCCCCAGCATTTT. This gives the protein CASGPGGNQPQHF. The full variable domain, completed using reference TRBV12-5 and TRBJ1-5, is DARVTQTPRHKVTEMGQEVTMRCQPILGHNTVFWYRQTMMQGLELLAYFRNRAPLDDSGMPKDRFSAEMPDATLATLKIQPSEPRDSAVYFCASGPGGNQPQHFGDGTRLSIL.

The V and J genes are TRBV27 and TRBJ1-5, with 9 bases matching TRBD1. Germline V gives CDR1 MNHEY, CDR2 SMNVEV (reference sequence). Trimming at V came to 6 bases and at J to 2 bases, leaving 5 bases not matched to a gene. CDR3 length: 15 amino acids. The DNA for the CDR3 is TGTGCCAGCAGCCCGGACAGGGGACGCAATCAGCCCCAGCATTTT. Translation: CASSPDRGRNQPQHF.

The DNA of the CDR3 is TGTGCCAGCAGCTTGGGTTTTTGGACAGAGTACAATGAGCAGTTCTTC. Its translation is CASSLGFWTEYNEQFF. This sequence joins TRBV5-4 and TRBJ2-1, with a tentative D call TRBD1 (6 bases). Germline V gives CDR1 SGHNT, CDR2 YYREEE (reference sequence). V lost 0 bases to trimming and J lost 4 bases, with 14 bases between them. CDR3 size: 16 residues.

The CDR3 coding sequence is TGTGCCAGCAGTGACCCCCGACAGGCCCAAGAGACCCAGTACTTC. Its protein is CASSDPRQAQETQYF. This chain uses TRBV25-1 with TRBJ2-5; tentative D call: TRBD1 (6 bases). The CDR3 is 15 residues long. Germline assignment: CDR1 MGHDK and CDR2 SYGVNS. V lost 3 bases to trimming and J lost 1 base, with 12 bases between them.

The DNA of the CDR3 is TGTGCCAGCATCCGAGACAGGTGGCGGGCCGGGGAGCTGTTTTTT. Residues: CASIRDRWRAGELFF. The chain is built from TRBV7-8 and TRBJ2-2; D perhaps matches TRBD1 (6 bases). The length of the CDR3 is 15 residues. V was clipped by 7 bases and J by 6 bases, with 18 bases between them. The germline gives CDR1 SGHVS, CDR2 FQNEAQ.

The chain has TRBV28 and TRBJ2-1; 12 positions agree with TRBD2. This CDR3 region has 18 residues. Germline CDR1 is MDHEN and CDR2 is SYDVKM. The V and J ends lost 0 bases and 4 bases, in that order; junction bases with no gene match: 7. This CDR3 is CASSLWLAGGPNYNEQFF. The CDR3 DNA reads TGTGCCAGCAGTTTATGGCTAGCGGGGGGGCCGAATTACAATGAGCAGTTCTTC.